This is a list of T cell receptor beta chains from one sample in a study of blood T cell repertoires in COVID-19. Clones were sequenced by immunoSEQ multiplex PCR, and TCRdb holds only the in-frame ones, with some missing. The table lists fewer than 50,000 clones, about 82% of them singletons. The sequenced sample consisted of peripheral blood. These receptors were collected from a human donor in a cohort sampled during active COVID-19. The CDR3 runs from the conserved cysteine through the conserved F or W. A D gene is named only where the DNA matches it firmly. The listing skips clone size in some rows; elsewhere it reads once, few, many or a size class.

CDR3nt: TGTGCCAGCAGCGTAGACAGGGGCGCTGAAGCTTTCTTT
CDR3aa: CASSVDRGAEAFF
abundance: once
v_gene: TRBV9
len: 13
d_gene: TRBD1
j_gene: TRBJ1-1

CDR3nt: TGTGCCAGCAGGCAACAGGGGTCCACCGGGGAGCTGTTTTTT
CDR3aa: CASRQQGSTGELFF
abundance: .
v_gene: TRBV6-4
len: 14
d_gene: TRBD1
j_gene: TRBJ2-2

CDR3nt: TGTGCCAGCAGCTTGTACAGCTACAATGAGCAGTTCTTC
CDR3aa: CASSLYSYNEQFF
abundance: .
v_gene: TRBV5-8
len: 13
d_gene: .
j_gene: TRBJ2-1

CDR3nt: TGTGCCAGCGGCAGCGGGGGCCCGGTAGATGAGCAGTTCTTC
CDR3aa: CASGSGGPVDEQFF
abundance: .
v_gene: TRBV7-2
len: 14
d_gene: TRBD2
j_gene: TRBJ2-1

CDR3nt: TGTGCCAGCAGTCCTCGGACAGGGCTGGACTATGGCTACACCTTC
CDR3aa: CASSPRTGLDYGYTF
abundance: .
v_gene: TRBV6-5
len: 15
d_gene: TRBD1
j_gene: TRBJ1-2

CDR3nt: TGTGCCTGGAGTTTCGGGGGCTCTGGAAACACCATATATTTT
CDR3aa: CAWSFGGSGNTIYF
abundance: .
v_gene: TRBV30
len: 14
d_gene: .
j_gene: TRBJ1-3

CDR3nt: TGTGCCAGTAGTAAGCAGGGACAGGGGTACAATGAGCAGTTCTTC
CDR3aa: CASSKQGQGYNEQFF
abundance: .
v_gene: TRBV19
len: 15
d_gene: TRBD1
j_gene: TRBJ2-1

CDR3nt: TGTGCCAGCAGCTTATCCGGGGACAGGGGTGGGGACTTC
CDR3aa: CASSLSGDRGGDF
abundance: .
v_gene: TRBV11-2
len: 13
d_gene: TRBD1
j_gene: TRBJ2-5

CDR3nt: TGCGCCAGTACTGGGACTCCGAGCACAGATACGCAGTATTTT
CDR3aa: CASTGTPSTDTQYF
abundance: .
v_gene: TRBV5-1
len: 14
d_gene: .
j_gene: TRBJ2-3

CDR3nt: TGTGCCAGCAGCTCGGCAGGGGGAGGCTACAATGAGCAGTTCTTC
CDR3aa: CASSSAGGGYNEQFF
abundance: once
v_gene: TRBV11-3
len: 15
d_gene: .
j_gene: TRBJ2-1

CDR3nt: TGTGCCAGCAGCTTATCTCCTAGCGGGGACACCGGGGAGCTGTTTTTT
CDR3aa: CASSLSPSGDTGELFF
abundance: .
v_gene: TRBV7-2
len: 16
d_gene: TRBD2
j_gene: TRBJ2-2

CDR3nt: TGTGCCAGCAGCTTAGACACTAGGGGGTACGAGCAGTACTTC
CDR3aa: CASSLDTRGYEQYF
abundance: .
v_gene: TRBV7-3
len: 14
d_gene: .
j_gene: TRBJ2-7

CDR3nt: TGTGCCAGCAGCGTTCGGGACAGGACTAACTATGGCTACACCTTC
CDR3aa: CASSVRDRTNYGYTF
abundance: .
v_gene: TRBV9
len: 15
d_gene: TRBD1
j_gene: TRBJ1-2

CDR3nt: TGCGCCAGCAGCTTGGATGGCAGGGCCAGTGGCTACACCTTC
CDR3aa: CASSLDGRASGYTF
abundance: .
v_gene: TRBV5-1
len: 14
d_gene: .
j_gene: TRBJ1-2

CDR3nt: TGTGCCAGCAGCTTAGTTGTAGCACAAGAGACCCAGTACTTC
CDR3aa: CASSLVVAQETQYF
abundance: .
v_gene: TRBV7-2
len: 14
d_gene: .
j_gene: TRBJ2-5

CDR3nt: TGTGCCAGCAGCTTAAGGGACTTTAATGAAAAACTGTTTTTT
CDR3aa: CASSLRDFNEKLFF
abundance: .
v_gene: TRBV7-8
len: 14
d_gene: .
j_gene: TRBJ1-4

CDR3nt: TGTGCCAGCAGCTTAAGGAGGGGGCAGTTGACCGGGGAGCTGTTTTTT
CDR3aa: CASSLRRGQLTGELFF
abundance: .
v_gene: TRBV7-8
len: 16
d_gene: .
j_gene: TRBJ2-2

CDR3nt: TGTGCCAGCAGTTACTCCGGACTAGCGGGGATAGACGAGCAGTACTTC
CDR3aa: CASSYSGLAGIDEQYF
abundance: .
v_gene: TRBV6-5
len: 16
d_gene: TRBD2
j_gene: TRBJ2-7

CDR3nt: TGTGCCAGCAGTGACCTTGCGGGTTCTGGGCAGTACTTC
CDR3aa: CASSDLAGSGQYF
abundance: .
v_gene: TRBV6-4
len: 13
d_gene: .
j_gene: TRBJ2-7

CDR3nt: TGTGCCAGCGTGGGTCAGGGAATTGGGTCCTACGAGCAGTACTTC
CDR3aa: CASVGQGIGSYEQYF
abundance: .
v_gene: TRBV7-9
len: 15
d_gene: .
j_gene: TRBJ2-7

CDR3nt: TGCGCCAGCAGCCAAGATCCTTCCGGGAGCTCCTACAATGAGCAGTTCTTC
CDR3aa: CASSQDPSGSSYNEQFF
abundance: .
v_gene: TRBV4-1
len: 17
d_gene: .
j_gene: TRBJ2-1

CDR3nt: TGTGCCAGCAGCCAAGCGGGAGGCGATTCACCCCTCCACTTT
CDR3aa: CASSQAGGDSPLHF
abundance: .
v_gene: TRBV7-9
len: 14
d_gene: .
j_gene: TRBJ1-6

CDR3nt: TGTGCCAGCAGCCAACCGGGGATAGGATCACCCCTCCACTTT
CDR3aa: CASSQPGIGSPLHF
abundance: .
v_gene: TRBV3-1/TRBV3-2
len: 14
d_gene: .
j_gene: TRBJ1-6

CDR3nt: TGTGCCAGTAGTAGTCGTCTCCCGAACACTGAAGCTTTCTTT
CDR3aa: CASSSRLPNTEAFF
abundance: .
v_gene: TRBV19
len: 14
d_gene: .
j_gene: TRBJ1-1

CDR3nt: TGTGCCAGCAGGCGACAGGGCTCCACTGAAGCTTTCTTT
CDR3aa: CASRRQGSTEAFF
abundance: .
v_gene: TRBV6-5
len: 13
d_gene: TRBD1
j_gene: TRBJ1-1

CDR3nt: TGTGCCAGCTCACCAGGCTCCAATTCACCCCTCCACTTT
CDR3aa: CASSPGSNSPLHF
abundance: .
v_gene: TRBV18
len: 13
d_gene: .
j_gene: TRBJ1-6

CDR3nt: TGTGCCAGCAGCTTTTCTAGCGGGAGCACAGATACGCAGTATTTT
CDR3aa: CASSFSSGSTDTQYF
abundance: .
v_gene: TRBV11-2
len: 15
d_gene: TRBD2
j_gene: TRBJ2-3

CDR3nt: TGTGCCAGCAGCCAAGTAGGAGGGTCCTACGAGCAGTACTTC
CDR3aa: CASSQVGGSYEQYF
abundance: .
v_gene: TRBV3-1/TRBV3-2
len: 14
d_gene: .
j_gene: TRBJ2-7

CDR3nt: TGTGCCAGCAGTAAGCGGGAGGCGAACACCGGGGAGCTGTTTTTT
CDR3aa: CASSKREANTGELFF
abundance: .
v_gene: TRBV27
len: 15
d_gene: TRBD2
j_gene: TRBJ2-2

CDR3nt: TGTGCCAGCAGCTTGACAGGGCTCACTGAAGCTTTCTTT
CDR3aa: CASSLTGLTEAFF
abundance: .
v_gene: TRBV7-3
len: 13
d_gene: TRBD1
j_gene: TRBJ1-1

CDR3nt: TGTGCCAGTAGTGAAAGGGGGCCAGACACTGAAGCTTTCTTT
CDR3aa: CASSERGPDTEAFF
abundance: .
v_gene: TRBV19
len: 14
d_gene: TRBD1
j_gene: TRBJ1-1

CDR3nt: TGTGCCAGCAGTTTGGCAAGACTAGCGGGAGTTTACGAGCAGTACTTC
CDR3aa: CASSLARLAGVYEQYF
abundance: .
v_gene: TRBV28
len: 16
d_gene: TRBD2
j_gene: TRBJ2-7

CDR3nt: TGTGCCAGCAGCCCGACGGGGGGATGGAACACCGGGGAGCTGTTTTTT
CDR3aa: CASSPTGGWNTGELFF
abundance: .
v_gene: TRBV7-3
len: 16
d_gene: TRBD2
j_gene: TRBJ2-2

CDR3nt: TGTGCCACGAGATCGCGGGGGGGCCTGGGTGCCGGGGAGCTGTTTTTT
CDR3aa: CATRSRGGLGAGELFF
abundance: .
v_gene: TRBV19
len: 16
d_gene: TRBD2
j_gene: TRBJ2-2

CDR3nt: TGTGCCAGTTTAGGGACAGGGGGCGCAGAATCGGCTACCTATGGCTACACCTTC
CDR3aa: CASLGTGGAESATYGYTF
abundance: .
v_gene: TRBV19
len: 18
d_gene: TRBD1
j_gene: TRBJ1-2

CDR3nt: TGTGCCAGCAGCTCGTGGTACGGCGGATCGAACACCGGGGAGCTGTTTTTT
CDR3aa: CASSSWYGGSNTGELFF
abundance: .
v_gene: TRBV7-9
len: 17
d_gene: .
j_gene: TRBJ2-2

CDR3nt: TGTGCCAGCAGTGAAGGGGGCAGAGGGCAGTTCTTC
CDR3aa: CASSEGGRGQFF
abundance: .
v_gene: TRBV6-1
len: 12
d_gene: .
j_gene: TRBJ2-1

CDR3nt: TGCAGCGGCCGACAGGGATTACTTGGCTACACCTTC
CDR3aa: CSGRQGLLGYTF
abundance: .
v_gene: TRBV29-1
len: 12
d_gene: TRBD1
j_gene: TRBJ1-2

CDR3nt: TGTGCTAGTGGTTTGACCAGGACAGGGCAGAGCTCCTATAATTCACCCCTCCACTTT
CDR3aa: CASGLTRTGQSSYNSPLHF
abundance: .
v_gene: TRBV12-5
len: 19
d_gene: TRBD1
j_gene: TRBJ1-6

CDR3nt: TGCGCCAGCAGCTTGGAACGATCAGGGGGCGAAGCTTTCTTT
CDR3aa: CASSLERSGGEAFF
abundance: .
v_gene: TRBV5-1
len: 14
d_gene: TRBD1
j_gene: TRBJ1-1

CDR3nt: TGTGCCAGCTCACCAGGCTCGGGGCCCCAGCATTTT
CDR3aa: CASSPGSGPQHF
abundance: few
v_gene: TRBV18
len: 12
d_gene: .
j_gene: TRBJ1-5

CDR3nt: TGCGCCAGCAGCCAAGGACGCGGGAATTACAATGAGCAGTTCTTC
CDR3aa: CASSQGRGNYNEQFF
abundance: .
v_gene: TRBV4-1
len: 15
d_gene: .
j_gene: TRBJ2-1

CDR3nt: TGTGCCAGCAGTTCCCTCCGACTAGCGGGAGGATCCTACGAGCAGTACTTC
CDR3aa: CASSSLRLAGGSYEQYF
abundance: .
v_gene: TRBV13
len: 17
d_gene: TRBD2
j_gene: TRBJ2-7

CDR3nt: TGTGCCCAAGGTACGGGAATGGAAGGCGGGAGGACCACAGATACGCAGTATTTT
CDR3aa: CAQGTGMEGGRTTDTQYF
abundance: .
v_gene: TRBV25-1
len: 18
d_gene: TRBD2
j_gene: TRBJ2-3

CDR3nt: TGTGCCAGCAGCCCGAGCGGGGGATTTGGAAACACCATATATTTT
CDR3aa: CASSPSGGFGNTIYF
abundance: .
v_gene: TRBV9
len: 15
d_gene: .
j_gene: TRBJ1-3

CDR3nt: TGTGCCAGCAGTTGGGACATCGGCCGCACTGAAGCTTTCTTT
CDR3aa: CASSWDIGRTEAFF
abundance: few
v_gene: TRBV6-2/TRBV6-3
len: 14
d_gene: .
j_gene: TRBJ1-1

CDR3nt: TGTGCCAGCAGTGAAGGGATTACAGCCAATCAGCCCCAGCATTTT
CDR3aa: CASSEGITANQPQHF
abundance: .
v_gene: TRBV2
len: 15
d_gene: .
j_gene: TRBJ1-5

CDR3nt: TGTGCCAGCAGCACGACAGATTCGGTCGGGGAGCTGTTTTTT
CDR3aa: CASSTTDSVGELFF
abundance: .
v_gene: TRBV7-7
len: 14
d_gene: .
j_gene: TRBJ2-2

CDR3nt: TGTGCCAGTAGTTTCATAGGTGGGCGCCTAAGTGATTATGGCTACACCTTC
CDR3aa: CASSFIGGRLSDYGYTF
abundance: .
v_gene: TRBV19
len: 17
d_gene: .
j_gene: TRBJ1-2